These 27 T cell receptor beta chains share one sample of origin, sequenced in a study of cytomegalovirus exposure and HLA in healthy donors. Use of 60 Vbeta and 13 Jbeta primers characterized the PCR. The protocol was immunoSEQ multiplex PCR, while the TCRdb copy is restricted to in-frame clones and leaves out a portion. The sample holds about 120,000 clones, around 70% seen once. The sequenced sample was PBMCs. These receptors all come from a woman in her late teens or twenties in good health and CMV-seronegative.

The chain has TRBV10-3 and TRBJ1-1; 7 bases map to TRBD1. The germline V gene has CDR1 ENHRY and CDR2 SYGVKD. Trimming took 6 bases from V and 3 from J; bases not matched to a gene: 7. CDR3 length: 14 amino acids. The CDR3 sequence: CAIRLTGRDTEAFF. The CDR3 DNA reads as TGTGCCATCAGGCTGACAGGGCGGGACACTGAAGCTTTCTTT.

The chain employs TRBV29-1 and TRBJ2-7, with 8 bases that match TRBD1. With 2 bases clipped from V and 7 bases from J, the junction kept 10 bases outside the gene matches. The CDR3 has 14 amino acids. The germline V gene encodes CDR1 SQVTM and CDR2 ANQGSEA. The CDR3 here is CSVEPPGQVGEQYF. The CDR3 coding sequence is TGCAGCGTTGAACCCCCGGGACAGGTTGGAGAGCAGTACTTC.

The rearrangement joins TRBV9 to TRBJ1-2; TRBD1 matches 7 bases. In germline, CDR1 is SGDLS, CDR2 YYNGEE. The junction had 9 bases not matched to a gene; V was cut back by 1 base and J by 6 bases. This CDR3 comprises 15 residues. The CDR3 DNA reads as TGTGCCAGCAGCGTACGGGACAGACGACCCGATGGCTACACCTTC. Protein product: CASSVRDRRPDGYTF. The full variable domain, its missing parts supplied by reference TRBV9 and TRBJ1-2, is DSGVTQTPKHLITATGQRVTLRCSPRSGDLSVYWYQQSLDQGLQFLIQYYNGEERAKGNILERFSAQQFPDLHSELNLSSLELGDSALYFCASSVRDRRPDGYTFGSGTRLTVV.

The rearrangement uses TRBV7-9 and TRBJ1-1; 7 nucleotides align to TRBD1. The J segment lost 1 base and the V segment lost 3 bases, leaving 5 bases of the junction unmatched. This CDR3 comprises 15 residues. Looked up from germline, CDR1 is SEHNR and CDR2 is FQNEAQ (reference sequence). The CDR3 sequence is CASSFSQGTNTEAFF. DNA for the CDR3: TGTGCCAGCAGCTTCTCACAGGGGACGAACACTGAAGCTTTCTTT.

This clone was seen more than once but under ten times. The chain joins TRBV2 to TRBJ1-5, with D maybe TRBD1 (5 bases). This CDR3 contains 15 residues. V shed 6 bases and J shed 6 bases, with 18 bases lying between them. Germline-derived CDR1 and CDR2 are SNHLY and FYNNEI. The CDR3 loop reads CASSPPSAGGQPQHF. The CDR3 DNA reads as TGTGCCAGCAGCCCCCCCTCTGCCGGGGGTCAGCCCCAGCATTTT.

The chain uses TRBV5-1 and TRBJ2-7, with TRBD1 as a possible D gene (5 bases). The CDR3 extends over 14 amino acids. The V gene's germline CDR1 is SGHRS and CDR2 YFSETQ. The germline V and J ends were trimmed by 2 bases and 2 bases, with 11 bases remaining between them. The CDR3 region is CASSLQGVPYEQYF. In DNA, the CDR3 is TGCGCCAGCAGCTTACAAGGGGTTCCCTACGAGCAGTACTTC.

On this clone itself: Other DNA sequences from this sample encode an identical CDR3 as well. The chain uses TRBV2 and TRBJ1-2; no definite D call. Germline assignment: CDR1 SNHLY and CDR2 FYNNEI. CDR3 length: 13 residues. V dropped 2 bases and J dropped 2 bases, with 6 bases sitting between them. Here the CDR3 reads CASSESGNYGYTF. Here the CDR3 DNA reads TGTGCCAGCAGTGAATCGGGGAACTATGGCTACACCTTC.

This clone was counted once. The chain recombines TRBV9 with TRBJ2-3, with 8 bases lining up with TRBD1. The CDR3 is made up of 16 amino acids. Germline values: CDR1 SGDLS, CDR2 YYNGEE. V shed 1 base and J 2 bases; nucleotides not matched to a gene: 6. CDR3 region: CASSVRGQGSTDTQYF. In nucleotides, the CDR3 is TGTGCCAGCAGCGTACGCGGACAGGGTTCCACAGATACGCAGTATTTT.

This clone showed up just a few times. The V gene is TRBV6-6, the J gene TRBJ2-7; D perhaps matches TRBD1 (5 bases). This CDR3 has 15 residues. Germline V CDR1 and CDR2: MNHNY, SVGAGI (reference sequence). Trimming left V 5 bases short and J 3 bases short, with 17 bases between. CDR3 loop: CASSNLDRQLYEQYF. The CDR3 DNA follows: TGTGCCAGCAGTAACCTAGACAGACAACTCTACGAGCAGTACTTC.

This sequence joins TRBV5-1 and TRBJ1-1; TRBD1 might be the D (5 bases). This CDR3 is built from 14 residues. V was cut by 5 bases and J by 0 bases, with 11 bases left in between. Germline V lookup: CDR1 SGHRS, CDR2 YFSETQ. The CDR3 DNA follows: TGCGCCAGCAGGGCACCAGGGATGAACACTGAAGCTTTCTTT. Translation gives CASRAPGMNTEAFF.

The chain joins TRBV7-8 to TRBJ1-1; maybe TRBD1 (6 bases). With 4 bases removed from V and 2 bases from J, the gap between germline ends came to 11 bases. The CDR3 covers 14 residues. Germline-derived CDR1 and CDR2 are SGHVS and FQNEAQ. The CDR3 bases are TGTGCCAGCAGCTCGGGGGGGCCCAACACTGAAGCTTTCTTT. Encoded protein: CASSSGGPNTEAFF.

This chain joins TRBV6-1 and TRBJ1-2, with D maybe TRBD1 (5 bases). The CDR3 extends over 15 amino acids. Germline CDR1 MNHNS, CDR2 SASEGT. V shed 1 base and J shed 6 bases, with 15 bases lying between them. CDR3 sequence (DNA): TGTGCCAGCAGTGAAGGTGTGGGGCTAGTGGATGGCTACACCTTC. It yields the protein CASSEGVGLVDGYTF.

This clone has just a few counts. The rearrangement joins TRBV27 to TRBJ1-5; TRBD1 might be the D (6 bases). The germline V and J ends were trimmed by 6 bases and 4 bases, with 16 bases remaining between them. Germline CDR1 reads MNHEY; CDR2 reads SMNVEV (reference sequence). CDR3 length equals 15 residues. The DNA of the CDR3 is TGTGCCAGCAGGGAAGGACAGTCAGGGAATCAGCCCCAGCATTTT. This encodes CASREGQSGNQPQHF.

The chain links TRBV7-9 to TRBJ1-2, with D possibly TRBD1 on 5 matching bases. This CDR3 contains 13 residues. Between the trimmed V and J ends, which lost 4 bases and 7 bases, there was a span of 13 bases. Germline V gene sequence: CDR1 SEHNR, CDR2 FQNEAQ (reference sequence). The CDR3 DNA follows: TGTGCCAGCAGCTCTTACGGGGGGTTTGGCTACACCTTC. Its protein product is CASSSYGGFGYTF.

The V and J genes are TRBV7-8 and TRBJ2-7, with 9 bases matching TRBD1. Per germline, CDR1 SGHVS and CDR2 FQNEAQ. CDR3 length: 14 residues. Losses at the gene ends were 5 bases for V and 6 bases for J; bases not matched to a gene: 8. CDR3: CASSRDRAMVEQYF. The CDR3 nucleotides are TGTGCCAGCAGCAGGGACAGGGCAATGGTCGAGCAGTACTTC.

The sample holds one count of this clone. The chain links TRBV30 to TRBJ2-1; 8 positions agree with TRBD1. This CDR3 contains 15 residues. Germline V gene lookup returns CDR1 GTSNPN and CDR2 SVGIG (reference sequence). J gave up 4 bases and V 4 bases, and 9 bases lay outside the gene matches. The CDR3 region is CAWMGADRVYNEQFF. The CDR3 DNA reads TGTGCCTGGATGGGGGCGGACAGGGTTTACAATGAGCAGTTCTTC. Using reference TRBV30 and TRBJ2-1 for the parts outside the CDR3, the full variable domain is SQTIHQWPATLVQPVGSPLSLECTVEGTSNPNLYWYRQAAGRGLQLLFYSVGIGQISSEVPQNLSASRPQDRQFILSSKKLLLSDSGFYLCAWMGADRVYNEQFFGPGTRLTVL.

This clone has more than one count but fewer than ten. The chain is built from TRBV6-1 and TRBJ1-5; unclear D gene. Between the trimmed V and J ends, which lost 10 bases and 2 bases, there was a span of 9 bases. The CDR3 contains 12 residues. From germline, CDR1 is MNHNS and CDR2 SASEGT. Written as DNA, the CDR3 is TGTGCCAACGGAGAAGGCAATCAGCCCCAGCATTTT. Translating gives CANGEGNQPQHF.

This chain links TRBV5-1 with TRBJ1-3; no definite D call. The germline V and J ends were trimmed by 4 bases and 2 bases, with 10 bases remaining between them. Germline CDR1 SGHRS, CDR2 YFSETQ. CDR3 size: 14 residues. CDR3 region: CASSPGSTGNTIYF. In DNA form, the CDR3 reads TGCGCCAGCAGCCCCGGGTCGACTGGAAACACCATATATTTT.

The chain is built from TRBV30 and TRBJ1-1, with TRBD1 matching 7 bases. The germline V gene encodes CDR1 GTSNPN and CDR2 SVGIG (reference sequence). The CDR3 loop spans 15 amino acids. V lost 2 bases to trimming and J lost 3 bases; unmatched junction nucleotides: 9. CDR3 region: CAWSSRAGGYTEAFF. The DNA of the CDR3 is TGTGCCTGGAGTAGTCGAGCAGGGGGGTACACTGAAGCTTTCTTT.

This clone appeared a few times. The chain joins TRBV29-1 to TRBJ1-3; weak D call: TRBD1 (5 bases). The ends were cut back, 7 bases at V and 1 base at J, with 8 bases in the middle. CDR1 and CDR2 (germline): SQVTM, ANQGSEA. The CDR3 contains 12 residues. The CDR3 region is CSAGESGNTIYF. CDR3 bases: TGCAGCGCGGGGGAATCTGGAAACACCATATATTTT.

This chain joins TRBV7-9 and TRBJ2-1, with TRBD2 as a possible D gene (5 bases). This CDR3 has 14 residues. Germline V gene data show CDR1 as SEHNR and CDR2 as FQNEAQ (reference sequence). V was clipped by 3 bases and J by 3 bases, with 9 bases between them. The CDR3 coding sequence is TGTGCCAGCAGCTTCGGCGGACTCTACAATGAGCAGTTCTTC. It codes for CASSFGGLYNEQFF.

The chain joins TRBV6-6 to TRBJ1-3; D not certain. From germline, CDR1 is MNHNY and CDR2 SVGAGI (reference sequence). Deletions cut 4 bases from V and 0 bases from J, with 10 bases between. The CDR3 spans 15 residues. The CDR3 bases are TGTGCCAGCAGTTCCTCCGGGAGCTCTGGAAACACCATATATTTT. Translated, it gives CASSSSGSSGNTIYF.

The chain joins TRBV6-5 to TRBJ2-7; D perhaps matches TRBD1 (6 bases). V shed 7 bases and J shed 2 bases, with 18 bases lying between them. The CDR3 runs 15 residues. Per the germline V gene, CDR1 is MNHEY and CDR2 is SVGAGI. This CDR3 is CASKIWHREAYEQYF. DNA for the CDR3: TGTGCCAGCAAAATATGGCACAGGGAAGCCTACGAGCAGTACTTC.

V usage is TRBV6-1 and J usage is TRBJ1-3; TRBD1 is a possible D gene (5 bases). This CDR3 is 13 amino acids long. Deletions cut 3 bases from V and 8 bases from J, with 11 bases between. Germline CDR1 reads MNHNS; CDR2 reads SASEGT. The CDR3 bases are TGTGCCAGCAGTGATTCAAGGGGTGACACCATATATTTT. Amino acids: CASSDSRGDTIYF.

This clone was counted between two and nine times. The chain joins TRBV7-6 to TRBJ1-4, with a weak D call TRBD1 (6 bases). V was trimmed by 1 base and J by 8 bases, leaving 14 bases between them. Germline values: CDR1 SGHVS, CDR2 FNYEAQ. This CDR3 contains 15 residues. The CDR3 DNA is TGTGCCAGCAGCTTAGGTGGGGGCACAGGGGAAAAACTGTTTTTT. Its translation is CASSLGGGTGEKLFF. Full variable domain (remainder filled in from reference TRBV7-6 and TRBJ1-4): GAGVSQSPRYKVTKRGQDVALRCDPISGHVSLYWYRQALGQGPEFLTYFNYEAQQDKSGLPNDRFSAERPEGSISTLTIQRTEQRDSAMYRCASSLGGGTGEKLFFGSGTQLSVL.

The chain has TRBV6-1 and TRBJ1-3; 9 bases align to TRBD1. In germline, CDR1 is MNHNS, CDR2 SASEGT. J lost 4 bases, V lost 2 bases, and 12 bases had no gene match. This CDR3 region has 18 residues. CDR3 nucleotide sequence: TGTGCCAGCAGTGAATATTACCCGGGACAGGGAGCAGGAAACACCATATATTTT. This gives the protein CASSEYYPGQGAGNTIYF.

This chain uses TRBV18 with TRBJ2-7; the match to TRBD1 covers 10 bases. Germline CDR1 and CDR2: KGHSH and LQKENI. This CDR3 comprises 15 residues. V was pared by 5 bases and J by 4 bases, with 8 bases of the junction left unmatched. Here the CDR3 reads CASSLTGTGVYEQYF. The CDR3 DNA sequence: TGTGCCAGCTCATTAACCGGGACAGGGGTGTACGAGCAGTACTTC.